The 25 T cell receptor beta chains given below trace back to one sample, sequenced in a study of cytomegalovirus exposure and HLA in healthy donors. Profiling relied on immunoSEQ multiplex PCR, and the TCRdb table lists in-frame clones only, not all of them. The sample lists about 56,000 clones; approximately 93% were seen once. Sequenced: PBMCs. Receptor source: a woman aged 18-35 years in good health and CMV-seropositive.

CDR3 nucleotide sequence: TGTGCCAGCAGCCTCGGGGGTTCCCACAATCAGCCCCAGCATTTT. It specifies CASSLGGSHNQPQHF. The genes are TRBV5-4 and TRBJ1-5, with D possibly TRBD1 on 5 matching bases. Deletions cut 4 bases from V and 3 bases from J, with 14 bases between. The CDR3 totals 15 residues. Germline V gene lookup returns CDR1 SGHNT and CDR2 YYREEE (reference sequence).

The chain employs TRBV28 and TRBJ1-5; no reliable D call. The CDR3 loop spans 16 amino acids. The V gene's germline CDR1 is MDHEN and CDR2 SYDVKM. Trimming took 4 bases from V and 0 from J, leaving 13 bases between them. CDR3 protein: CASSSMPDNSNQPQHF. CDR3 nucleotides: TGTGCCAGCAGTTCCATGCCAGATAATAGCAATCAGCCCCAGCATTTT.

The CDR3 DNA follows: TGTGCCAGCAGTGAATTTGGTGGGGCAAGCACAGATACGCAGTATTTT. Its protein product is CASSEFGGASTDTQYF. The chain links TRBV25-1 to TRBJ2-3, with D possibly matching TRBD1 (5 bases). This CDR3 region has 16 residues. Trimming cost V 1 base and J 0 bases, with 11 bases left between them. Germline V gene lookup returns CDR1 MGHDK and CDR2 SYGVNS.

J is TRBJ1-1 and V is TRBV11-2, with 8 bases aligning to TRBD1. This CDR3 region has 16 residues. Germline CDR1 SGHAT, CDR2 FQNNGV. V gave up 3 bases and J gave up 2 bases; unmatched junction bases: 8. CDR3 sequence reads: CASSFLKGTGNTEAFF. The CDR3 DNA reads TGTGCCAGCAGCTTCTTAAAGGGGACAGGAAACACTGAAGCTTTCTTT.

The CDR3 DNA is TGTGCCAGCAACCTTGAGGGGACGGGGGGTTTATCCTACGAGCAGTACTTC. This encodes CASNLEGTGGLSYEQYF. V is TRBV5-6 and J is TRBJ2-7, with TRBD2 matching 7 bases. Germline V gives CDR1 SGHDT, CDR2 YYEEEE. The CDR3 contains 17 residues. V lost 6 bases and J lost 1; bases outside the gene matches: 16.

The chain carries TRBV7-2 and TRBJ1-3; D is undetermined. This CDR3 comprises 17 residues. Trimming took off 1 base at V and 0 bases at J, with 13 bases between the two ends. Looked up from germline, CDR1 is SGHTA and CDR2 is FQGNSA. DNA of the CDR3: TGTGCCAGCAGCTTAGGTGTAGATTTTACCTCTGGAAACACCATATATTTT. The encoded protein is CASSLGVDFTSGNTIYF.

The chain joins TRBV28 to TRBJ1-5; maybe TRBD1 (5 bases). Deletions cut 3 bases from V and 2 bases from J, with 11 bases between. Per the germline V gene, CDR1 is MDHEN and CDR2 is SYDVKM. The CDR3 runs 15 residues. Written as DNA, the CDR3 is TGTGCCAGCAGTTTTCGGGGGACGGGCAATCAGCCCCAGCATTTT. Residues: CASSFRGTGNQPQHF. Based on the CDR3 plus reference TRBV28 and TRBJ1-5, the full variable domain is DVKVTQSSRYLVKRTGEKVFLECVQDMDHENMFWYRQDPGLGLRLIYFSYDVKMKEKGDIPEGYSVSREKKERFSLILESASTNQTSMYLCASSFRGTGNQPQHFGDGTRLSIL.

The table lists this clone with a count of one. This chain joins TRBV2 and TRBJ2-7, with no clear D. V lost 5 bases and J lost 3, with 5 bases in between. The CDR3 spans 11 residues. Germline-derived CDR1 and CDR2 are SNHLY and FYNNEI. The CDR3 bases are TGTGCCAGCAGTAAACTCTACGAGCAGTACTTC. It is translated as CASSKLYEQYF.

The gene calls are TRBV30 and TRBJ1-2, with D perhaps TRBD1 (6 bases). Germline V lookup: CDR1 GTSNPN, CDR2 SVGIG (reference sequence). Deletions cut 5 bases from V and 3 bases from J, with 22 bases between. CDR3 length: 16 amino acids. The CDR3 DNA follows: TGTGCCTGGGCCCGAGGGGGGGCAGAACCTTACTATGGCTACACCTTC. This gives the protein CAWARGGAEPYYGYTF.

The V call is TRBV28, the J call TRBJ1-2; D remains unclear. Germline CDR1 reads MDHEN; CDR2 reads SYDVKM. With 6 bases removed from V and 3 bases from J, the gap between germline ends came to 20 bases. The CDR3 consists of 16 residues. The CDR3 sequence is CASRRRGLDADYGYTF. CDR3 in DNA: TGTGCCAGCAGGCGGCGAGGACTGGACGCCGACTATGGCTACACCTTC.

Only a few counts were recorded for this clone. The gene calls are TRBV6-1 and TRBJ2-1; 9 bases fit TRBD2. Germline V gene lookup returns CDR1 MNHNS and CDR2 SASEGT. The CDR3 is 14 amino acids. The V segment lost 2 bases and the J segment 6 bases; nucleotides outside the gene matches: 2. In nucleotides, the CDR3 is TGTGCCAGCAGTGAACTAGCGGGGTCCAATGAGCAGTTCTTC. Translation: CASSELAGSNEQFF.

This clone was found once. This chain uses TRBV9 with TRBJ1-1, with D possibly TRBD1 on 6 matching bases. Trimming took off 1 base at V and 1 base at J, with 8 bases between the two ends. There are 14 residues in the CDR3. CDR1 is SGDLS, CDR2 YYNGEE, per germline. This chain's CDR3 is CASSVTGTNTEAFF. The DNA for the CDR3 is TGTGCCAGCAGCGTAACAGGGACGAACACTGAAGCTTTCTTT.

The chain uses TRBV27 and TRBJ2-1; 7 nucleotides align to TRBD2. J gave up 13 bases and V 2 bases, and 2 bases lay outside the gene matches. The CDR3 spans 11 residues. Germline V lookup: CDR1 MNHEY, CDR2 SMNVEV (reference sequence). CDR3 protein: CASSLSGTQFF. CDR3 DNA sequence: TGTGCCAGCAGTTTAAGCGGGACCCAGTTCTTC.

This clone was observed once. The rearrangement uses TRBV9 and TRBJ2-7; D remains unclear. The CDR3 covers 16 residues. V was clipped by 0 bases and J by 0 bases, with 13 bases between them. Germline CDR1 and CDR2: SGDLS and YYNGEE. CDR3 sequence (DNA): TGTGCCAGCAGCGTAGCCCCAGACACCAGCTCCTACGAGCAGTACTTC. Translated, it gives CASSVAPDTSSYEQYF.

This clone was counted once. This chain links TRBV27 with TRBJ2-3, with 13 bases aligning to TRBD2. The CDR3 extends over 16 amino acids. Per the germline V gene, CDR1 is MNHEY and CDR2 is SMNVEV (reference sequence). After removal of 5 bases from V and 6 bases from J, the junction contained 8 bases not matched to a gene. Written as DNA, the CDR3 is TGTGCCAGCAGTCCAAGGACTAGCGGGGGTATGGATACGCAGTATTTT. Its protein is CASSPRTSGGMDTQYF.

This clone appeared a single time. The chain employs TRBV7-2 and TRBJ2-6, with D perhaps TRBD2 (5 bases). The CDR3 runs to 16 residues. The V gene's germline CDR1 is SGHTA and CDR2 FQGNSA. Between the trimmed V and J ends, which lost 1 base and 2 bases, there was a span of 9 bases. CDR3 nucleotide sequence: TGTGCCAGCAGCTTAGAAAGAGGGACTGGGGCCAACGTCCTGACTTTC. This sequence encodes CASSLERGTGANVLTF.

This rearrangement joins TRBV27 to TRBJ1-3; a possible D gene is TRBD1 (6 bases). The V gene's germline CDR1 is MNHEY and CDR2 SMNVEV (reference sequence). V dropped 2 bases and J dropped 4 bases, with 21 bases sitting between them. The CDR3 runs to 18 residues. The CDR3 DNA reads TGTGCCAGCAGTTTAAGGTGGCGGAACAGGGATGGCGGAAACACCATATATTTT. This sequence encodes CASSLRWRNRDGGNTIYF.

V gene TRBV7-2 combines with J gene TRBJ1-6; D gene ambiguous. The V gene's germline CDR1 is SGHTA and CDR2 FQGNSA. The V and J ends lost 8 bases and 2 bases respectively, with 19 bases between them. This CDR3 has 17 residues. The CDR3 protein is CASGLSTGFTYNSPLHF. As DNA, the CDR3 is TGTGCCAGCGGCCTCTCAACGGGATTCACCTATAATTCACCCCTCCACTTT.

The chain joins TRBV18 to TRBJ2-1; D unresolved. The CDR3 contains 13 residues. Germline V gene lookup returns CDR1 KGHSH and CDR2 LQKENI. Trimming left V 2 bases short and J 7 bases short, with 9 bases between. CDR3 in DNA: TGTGCCAGCTCACCAGTTTTCCAAAATGAGCAGTTCTTC. It codes for CASSPVFQNEQFF.

This clone has only one observation. The chain is built from TRBV19 and TRBJ2-5; 12 nucleotides line up with TRBD2. The germline gives CDR1 LNHDA, CDR2 SQIVND (reference sequence). The ends lost 5 bases at V and 5 bases at J; junction bases unmatched: 6. This CDR3 is 15 amino acids long. CDR3 bases: TGTGCCAGTAGTCCCGGACTAGCGGGGTTTGAGACCCAGTACTTC. Protein: CASSPGLAGFETQYF.

The CDR3 DNA reads TGTGCCAGCAGGACCCGAGGGGGTCTCACTGAAGCTTTCTTT. Translated, it gives CASRTRGGLTEAFF. The gene calls are TRBV6-5 and TRBJ1-1; the D gene is possibly TRBD1 (6 bases). Germline V lookup: CDR1 MNHEY, CDR2 SVGAGI. There are 14 residues in the CDR3. V was shortened by 6 bases and J by 4 bases, with 15 bases between the two germline ends.

The chain links TRBV7-8 to TRBJ2-3; 8 bases are a match to TRBD1. V trimming: 6 bases; J trimming: 0 bases; junction bases outside the gene matches: 11. Per germline, CDR1 SGHVS and CDR2 FQNEAQ. CDR3 length: 17 amino acids. CDR3 coding DNA: TGTGCCAGCAGTCACCCCTCAGGGGGCGAGAGCACAGATACGCAGTATTTT. Its translation: CASSHPSGGESTDTQYF.

The chain carries TRBV7-8 and TRBJ1-5, with D possibly being TRBD1 (5 bases). There are 16 residues in the CDR3. CDR1 and CDR2 from the germline V gene are SGHVS and FQNEAQ. V gave up 1 base and J gave up 1 base, with 11 bases separating them. DNA of the CDR3: TGTGCCAGCAGCTTAGTGGGGGGGTCGAGCAATCAGCCCCAGCATTTT. Protein product: CASSLVGGSSNQPQHF.

The chain uses TRBV9 and TRBJ1-1; 11 bases fit TRBD1. In germline, CDR1 is SGDLS, CDR2 YYNGEE. CDR3 length: 16 amino acids. Trimming cost V 4 bases and J 0 bases; bases outside gene matches: 5. The CDR3 protein is CASSPLDRGLNTEAFF. Written as DNA, the CDR3 is TGTGCCAGCAGCCCATTGGACAGGGGGCTGAACACTGAAGCTTTCTTT.

This clone was found once. The rearrangement uses TRBV7-9 and TRBJ1-6, with 7 bases matching TRBD1. The germline V gene has CDR1 SEHNR and CDR2 FQNEAQ (reference sequence). The CDR3 contains 15 residues. The V gene end was trimmed by 2 bases and the J gene end by 5 bases; junction bases not matched to a gene: 3. CDR3 in DNA: TGTGCCAGCAGCTTACAGGGGACAGATAATTCACCCCTCCACTTT. It encodes CASSLQGTDNSPLHF.